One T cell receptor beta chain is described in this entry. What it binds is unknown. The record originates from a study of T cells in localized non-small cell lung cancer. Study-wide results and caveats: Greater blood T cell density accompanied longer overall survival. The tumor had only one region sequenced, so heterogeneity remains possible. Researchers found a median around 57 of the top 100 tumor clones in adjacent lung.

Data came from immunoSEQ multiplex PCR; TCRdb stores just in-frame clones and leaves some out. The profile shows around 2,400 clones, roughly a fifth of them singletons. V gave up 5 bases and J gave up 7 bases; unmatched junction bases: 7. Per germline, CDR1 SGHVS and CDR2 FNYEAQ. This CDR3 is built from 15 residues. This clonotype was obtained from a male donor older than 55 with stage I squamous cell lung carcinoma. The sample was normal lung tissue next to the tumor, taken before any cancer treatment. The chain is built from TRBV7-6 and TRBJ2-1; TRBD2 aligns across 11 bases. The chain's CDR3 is CASSVTSGSGNEQFF. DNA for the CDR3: TGTGCCAGCAGCGTTACTAGCGGGAGTGGGAATGAGCAGTTCTTC.